The clone carrying this T cell receptor beta chain was counted a single time. CDR1 and CDR2 (germline): SGHDT, YYEEEE. There are 15 residues in the CDR3. Deletions cut 5 bases from V and 6 bases from J, with 20 bases between. Time point denoted: late/post reinfection, 12 to 24 weeks after detection. TCR sequencing was done directly ex vivo on sorted cells, without expansion in vitro. At all three reinfection time points, viable CD3+ CD8+ CD45RO- cells from a couple of donors served as controls. This entry is derived from a study of memory CD8 T cells in hepatitis C reinfection. The table came from immunoSEQ multiplex PCR; TCRdb's copy has only in-frame clones and leaves some out. The table records around 45,000 clones, about 88% of them present only once.

The TCR comes from a young man with hepatitis C virus infection. Sequencing was done on a sample of naive CD8+ T cells sorted from blood. This rearrangement joins TRBV5-6 to TRBJ1-2; possible D gene TRBD1, 5 bases. The CDR3 DNA sequence: TGTGCCAGCAGTACAGGACACGACTCCCCCGATGGCTACACCTTC. Translated: CASSTGHDSPDGYTF.